The rows below give T cell receptor beta chains drawn from one sample of a study of blood T cell repertoires in COVID-19. Libraries were prepared by immunoSEQ multiplex PCR; TCRdb keeps only in-frame clonotypes and omits some of them. The sample yields 35,000 to 45,000 clones, approximately 91% seen once. Sequencing was performed on peripheral blood. These receptor sequences come from a human donor in a cohort sampled during active COVID-19. The CDR3 runs from the conserved cysteine through the conserved F or W. D genes are given only for firm matches. Some rows have no size entry. The others give once, few or many, or a class for an expanded clone.

J gene,clone size,D gene,V gene,CDR3 protein,CDR3 DNA
TRBJ2-7,-,-,TRBV19,CASSRTGSSYEQYF,TGTGCCAGTAGTCGGACGGGGAGCTCCTACGAGCAGTACTTC
TRBJ1-1,-,TRBD1,TRBV4-1,CASSQDRPRTGRYTEAFF,TGCGCCAGCAGCCAAGATCGGCCCCGGACAGGGCGGTACACTGAAGCTTTCTTT
TRBJ1-1,-,TRBD1,TRBV10-3,CAITKRGDRERRAEAFF,TGTGCCATCACCAAAAGGGGGGACAGGGAGAGGAGGGCTGAAGCTTTCTTT
TRBJ1-5,-,-,TRBV4-3,CASSQDSAGTNQPQHF,TGCGCCAGCAGCCAAGATTCAGCGGGAACCAATCAGCCCCAGCATTTT
TRBJ2-7,once,-,TRBV19,CASSVGLDTTYEQYF,TGTGCCAGTAGTGTAGGGCTGGACACCACCTACGAGCAGTACTTC
TRBJ2-7,-,TRBD2,TRBV2,CASGGTQRGIYEQYF,TGTGCCAGCGGGGGGACCCAGCGGGGTATCTACGAGCAGTACTTC
TRBJ1-5,few,-,TRBV3-1/TRBV3-2,CASSQATGNNQPQHF,TGTGCCAGCAGCCAAGCAACAGGAAACAATCAGCCCCAGCATTTT
TRBJ1-4,-,-,TRBV7-2,CASSSQGGQNNEKLFF,TGTGCCAGCAGCTCCCAGGGCGGACAGAATAATGAAAAACTGTTTTTT
TRBJ2-7,once,TRBD1,TRBV5-4,CASSAGTGSYEQYF,TGTGCCAGCAGCGCGGGGACAGGGTCCTACGAGCAGTACTTC
TRBJ1-2,-,TRBD1,TRBV29-1,CSVEGTGEGYTF,TGCAGCGTGGAGGGGACAGGAGAAGGCTACACCTTC
TRBJ1-2,-,TRBD1,TRBV9,CASSVEGTGLITNYGYTF,TGTGCCAGCAGCGTAGAGGGGACAGGGCTAATCACCAACTATGGCTACACCTTC
TRBJ1-2,-,TRBD1,TRBV3-1/TRBV3-2,CASSPTLGDRLPYGYTF,TGTGCCAGCAGCCCCACCCTCGGGGACAGGTTACCGTATGGCTACACCTTC
TRBJ2-7,-,TRBD1,TRBV5-6,CASRTGGRDEQYF,TGTGCCAGCAGGACAGGGGGAAGGGACGAGCAGTACTTC
TRBJ1-5,-,TRBD1,TRBV19,CASTRTGGAWGNQPQHF,TGTGCCAGTACGAGGACAGGGGGCGCCTGGGGCAATCAGCCCCAGCATTTT
TRBJ2-7,once,-,TRBV19,CASSIVQNSYEQYF,TGTGCCAGTAGTATAGTTCAGAACTCCTACGAGCAGTACTTC
TRBJ2-7,-,TRBD1,TRBV13,CASSLGGQALTYEQYF,TGTGCCAGCAGCCTAGGCGGACAGGCTTTAACCTACGAGCAGTACTTC
TRBJ1-2,-,-,TRBV7-9,CASSPGGTTNYGYTF,TGTGCCAGCAGCCCCGGGGGGACAACTAACTATGGCTACACCTTC
TRBJ1-1,-,TRBD1,TRBV11-2,CASSPRMWDRGPTEAFF,TGTGCCAGCAGCCCCCGTATGTGGGACAGGGGCCCCACTGAAGCTTTCTTT
TRBJ1-1,-,-,TRBV10-3,CAIMAGMNTEAFF,TGTGCCATCATGGCAGGGATGAACACTGAAGCTTTCTTT
TRBJ1-1,-,TRBD1,TRBV7-2,CASSPNYIRGQGGEAFF,TGTGCCAGCAGCCCTAATTACATTAGGGGACAGGGGGGTGAAGCTTTCTTT
TRBJ2-7,-,-,TRBV7-9,CASSSDDRPYEQYF,TGTGCCAGCAGCTCCGATGACAGACCCTACGAGCAGTACTTC